One sample yielded the 13 T cell receptor beta chains listed below, sequenced in a study of Tregs in tolerant kidney transplant recipients (dated by TCRdb to about 2019). Read against the paper, the sample's time point label means: blood sample drawn before combined kidney and bone marrow transplant. To prepare the library, the immunoSEQ multiplex PCR assay was applied. In TCRdb, the immuneACCESS table is reduced to in-frame sequences with V and J assigned. These tables do not hold every clone; where another copy was compared, an unresolved V gene accounts for under half, and the others remain unexplained. This sample's clone table shows roughly 53,000 clones. The ten largest account for 0.83% of the sample. Specimen: CD4+ T cells from blood, collected before the transplant. These TCRs come from a human donor who received a combined kidney and bone marrow transplant.

As for this clone: From the germline J gene comes the end of the CDR3, since the read stops 3 residues before it. V and J are TRBV2 and TRBJ2-2; 9 bases agree with TRBD1. This CDR3 spans 16 amino acids. V was clipped by 6 bases and J by 2 bases; unmatched bases: 7. Looked up from germline, CDR1 is SNHLY and CDR2 is FYNNEI. Incomplete CDR3 DNA: TGTGCCAGCAGCCGGAGGGACAGGGTCAACACCGGGGAG. Translated, it gives CASSRRDRVNTGE. The entire CDR3 is CASSRRDRVNTGELFF. Based on the CDR3 plus reference TRBV2 and TRBJ2-2, the full variable domain is EPEVTQTPSHQVTQMGQEVILRCVPISNHLYFYWYRQILGQKVEFLVSFYNNEISEKSEIFDDQFSVERPDGSNFTLKIRSTKLEDSAMYFCASSRRDRVNTGELFFGEGSRLTVL.

Turning to this clone: Read data end 3 residues before the CDR3 end; the end is taken from the germline J gene. The chain couples TRBV7-6 to TRBJ2-6; tentatively, D is TRBD1 (6 bases). The length of the CDR3 is 16 residues. CDR1 SGHVS and CDR2 FNYEAQ come from the germline V gene. Between the trimmed V and J ends, which lost 5 bases and 0 bases, there was a span of 11 bases. The CDR3 bases that were read are TGTGCCAGCAGCGGAACAGGGCTCTCTGGGGCCAACGTC. Translation: CASSGTGLSGANV. The entire CDR3 reads CASSGTGLSGANVLTF.

The CDR3 region is CSAQTGYSTDTQYF. The sequenced CDR3 bases are TGCAGTGCTCAAACAGGGTATAGCACAGATACG. The V gene is TRBV20-1, the J gene TRBJ2-3, with D possibly TRBD1 on 6 matching bases. The read stops 3 residues short of the end of the CDR3; the missing end is completed from the germline J gene. V shed 5 bases and J shed 0 bases, with 12 bases lying between them. The CDR3 covers 14 residues. CDR1 is DFQATT, CDR2 SNEGSKA, per germline (reference sequence).

To note about this clone: The read is 3 residues too short to cover the CDR3 end, so that end is filled in from the germline J gene. The chain is built from TRBV6-2 or TRBV6-3 and TRBJ2-3; perhaps TRBD2 as D (5 bases). The length of the CDR3 is 17 residues. Looked up from germline, CDR1 is MNHEY and CDR2 is SVGEGT. The V end lost 3 bases, the J end lost 0 bases, and 16 bases lay between the germline ends. Incomplete CDR3 DNA: TGTGCCAGCAGTTATCTTGAGCGGAGATTTAGCACAGATACG. Protein product: CASSYLERRFSTDT. The whole CDR3 region reads CASSYLERRFSTDTQYF.

Partial CDR3 DNA: TGTGCCTGGAGCGGGGGACACACCGGGGAG. Its translation: CAWSGGHTGE. The CDR3 as a whole reads CAWSGGHTGELFF. The rearrangement joins TRBV30 to TRBJ2-2, with D tentatively TRBD2 (6 bases). The CDR3 end falls 3 residues outside the read, so it is completed with the germline J gene. V gave up 3 bases and J gave up 3 bases, with 8 bases separating them. Per germline, CDR1 GTSNPN and CDR2 SVGIG (reference sequence). This CDR3 comprises 13 residues.

Turning to this clone: Coverage ceases 3 residues before the CDR3 finishes, and the germline J gene fills in the end. The chain couples TRBV6-2 or TRBV6-3 to TRBJ1-5, with TRBD1 matching over 7 bases. The junction had 6 bases not matched to a gene; V was cut back by 1 base and J by 0 bases. The CDR3 length is 17 residues. Germline V CDR1 and CDR2: MNHEY, SVGEGT. The covered CDR3 bases are TGTGCCAGCAGTTACTTCGGGACAGACTTTAGCAATCAGCCC. Translated: CASSYFGTDFSNQP. The CDR3 in its entirety is CASSYFGTDFSNQPQHF.

To note about this clone: The DNA ends 3 residues before the CDR3 does, and the rest of the CDR3 is filled in from the germline J gene. The rearrangement joins TRBV2 to TRBJ2-1, with 7 bases fitting TRBD1. This CDR3 spans 16 amino acids. Trimming at V came to 0 bases and at J to 2 bases, leaving 4 bases not matched to a gene. The germline V gene encodes CDR1 SNHLY and CDR2 FYNNEI. Here the CDR3 reads CASSEAGTGAYNEQFF. Incomplete CDR3 DNA: TGTGCCAGCAGTGAAGCGGGCACAGGGGCCTACAATGAG.

Concerning this clone: The read ends 3 residues shy of where the CDR3 ends; the end is completed using the germline J gene. The chain links TRBV19 to TRBJ2-4; D perhaps matches TRBD2 (6 bases). The V end lost 7 bases, the J end lost 0 bases, and 10 bases lay between the germline ends. CDR3 length: 14 amino acids. Germline V CDR1 and CDR2: LNHDA, SQIVND (reference sequence). This CDR3 is CASTSGLAKNIQYF. The covered CDR3 bases are TGTGCCAGTACCTCGGGACTAGCCAAAAACATT.

Regarding this clone: The CDR3 end is not reached by the read, which stops 3 residues before it; the germline J gene fills it in. The genes are TRBV28 and TRBJ2-7; 8 bases are shared with TRBD1. In germline, CDR1 is MDHEN, CDR2 SYDVKM. The CDR3 extends over 14 amino acids. Trimming removed 9 bases from V and 0 bases from J; junction bases left unmatched: 7. The sequenced CDR3 bases are TGTGCCAGTCTCAGGGGGCCCAGCTCCTACGAG. Its protein is CASLRGPSSYE. In full, the CDR3 is CASLRGPSSYEQYF.

Notes on this clone: The missing CDR3 end, 3 residues past where the read stops, is filled in from the germline J gene. V is TRBV5-1 and J is TRBJ1-2; TRBD1 aligns across 7 bases. The germline CDR1 and CDR2 sequences are SGHRS and YFSETQ. The V and J ends lost 0 bases and 7 bases, in that order; junction bases with no gene match: 0. The CDR3 is made up of 12 amino acids. The DNA read from the CDR3 is TGCGCCAGCAGCTTGGAGGGGGCTGGC. Residues: CASSLEGAG. In full, the CDR3 is CASSLEGAGYTF.

With regard to this clone: The missing CDR3 end, 3 residues past where the read stops, is filled in from the germline J gene. The V gene is TRBV12-3 or TRBV12-4, the J gene TRBJ1-3; D remains unclear. Trimming took 1 base from V and 2 from J, leaving 6 bases between them. The CDR3 totals 14 residues. The CDR3 reads CASSLVGPGNTIYF. The part of the CDR3 DNA that was read is TGTGCCAGCAGTTTAGTAGGGCCTGGAAACACC.

This chain's CDR3 is CASSPRGAYEQYF. Partial CDR3 DNA: TGTGCCAGCTCACCACGGGGGGCCTACGAG. V usage is TRBV18 and J usage is TRBJ2-7, with D maybe TRBD2 (6 bases). Read data end 3 residues before the CDR3 end; the end is taken from the germline J gene. CDR1 KGHSH and CDR2 LQKENI come from the germline V gene. The CDR3 loop spans 13 amino acids. Trimming stripped 1 base from V and 2 bases from J, with 6 bases between.

The CDR3 protein is CASRGGTSGGKTDTQYF. The CDR3 DNA, read in part, is TGTGCCAGCAGAGGAGGGACTAGCGGGGGAAAGACAGATACG. J is TRBJ2-3 and V is TRBV2, with TRBD2 identical over 14 bases. The read stops 3 residues short of the end of the CDR3; the missing end is completed from the germline J gene. The CDR3 consists of 17 residues. Germline loops: CDR1 SNHLY, CDR2 FYNNEI. Trimming removed 6 bases from V and 3 bases from J; junction bases left unmatched: 8.